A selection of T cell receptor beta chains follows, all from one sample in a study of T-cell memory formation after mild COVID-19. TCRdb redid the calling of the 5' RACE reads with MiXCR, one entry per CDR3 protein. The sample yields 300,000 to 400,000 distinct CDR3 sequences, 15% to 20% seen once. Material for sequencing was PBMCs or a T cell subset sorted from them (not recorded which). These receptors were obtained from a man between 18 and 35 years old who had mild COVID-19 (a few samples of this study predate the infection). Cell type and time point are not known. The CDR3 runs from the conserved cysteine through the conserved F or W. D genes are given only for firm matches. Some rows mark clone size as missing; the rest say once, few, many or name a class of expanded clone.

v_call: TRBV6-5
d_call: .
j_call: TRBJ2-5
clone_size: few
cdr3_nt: TGTGCCAGCAGGTCTACCGGGACGGAGACCCAGTACTTC
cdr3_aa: CASRSTGTETQYF

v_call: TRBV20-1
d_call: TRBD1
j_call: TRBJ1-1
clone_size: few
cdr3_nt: TGCAGTGCAAACCACAGGGGGTATAACACTGAAGCTTTCTTT
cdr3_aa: CSANHRGYNTEAFF

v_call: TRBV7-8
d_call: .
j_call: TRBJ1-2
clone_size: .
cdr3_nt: TGTGCCAGCAGCCCGACAGTCTCTAACTATGGCTACACCTTC
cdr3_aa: CASSPTVSNYGYTF

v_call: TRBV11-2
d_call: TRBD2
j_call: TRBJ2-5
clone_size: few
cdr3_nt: TGTGCCAGCAGCCCCAATCGACTAGCGGGGGCGGAGACCCAGTACTTC
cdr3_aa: CASSPNRLAGAETQYF

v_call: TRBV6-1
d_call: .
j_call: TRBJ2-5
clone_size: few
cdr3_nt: TGTGCCAGCAGCCACTACTCCGGACAGCAAGAGACCCAGTACTTC
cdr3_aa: CASSHYSGQQETQYF

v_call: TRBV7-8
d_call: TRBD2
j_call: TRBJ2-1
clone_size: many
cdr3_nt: TGTGCCAGCAGCTTAGGACTAGCGACAATGAGGCAGTTCTTC
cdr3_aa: CASSLGLATMRQFF

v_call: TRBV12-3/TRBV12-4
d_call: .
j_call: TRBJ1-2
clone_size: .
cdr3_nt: TGTGCCAGCAGGTACAGCGGTTCGGACTATGGCTACACCTTC
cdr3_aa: CASRYSGSDYGYTF

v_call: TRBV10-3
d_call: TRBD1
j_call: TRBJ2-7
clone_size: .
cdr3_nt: TGTGCCATCAGACAGGGGATGAGAAACGAGCAGTACTTC
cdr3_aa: CAIRQGMRNEQYF

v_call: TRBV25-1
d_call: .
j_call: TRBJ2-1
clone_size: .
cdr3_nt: TGTGCCAGCAGTTGGGGGACTGAGCAGTTCTTC
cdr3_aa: CASSWGTEQFF

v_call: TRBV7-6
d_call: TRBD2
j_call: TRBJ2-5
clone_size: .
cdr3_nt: TGTGCCAGCAGCCTACCCGGGGGGAGACAGACCCAGTACTTC
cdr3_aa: CASSLPGGRQTQYF

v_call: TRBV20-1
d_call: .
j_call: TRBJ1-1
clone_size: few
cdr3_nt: TGCAGTGCTAGAGTCGGCGCGAGGAACACTGAAGCTTTCTTT
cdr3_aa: CSARVGARNTEAFF

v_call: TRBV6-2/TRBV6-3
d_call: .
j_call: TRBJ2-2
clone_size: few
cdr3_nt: TGTGCCAGCACCGGGTGGGGGGACACCGGGGAGCTGTTTTTT
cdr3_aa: CASTGWGDTGELFF

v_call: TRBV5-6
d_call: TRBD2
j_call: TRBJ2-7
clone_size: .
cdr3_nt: TGTGCCAGCAGCTCCCAAAGCGGGAGTGGCGAGCAGTACTTC
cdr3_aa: CASSSQSGSGEQYF

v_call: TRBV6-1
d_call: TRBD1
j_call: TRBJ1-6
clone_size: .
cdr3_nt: TGTGCCAGCAGAACGACAGGGTATTCACCCCTCCACTTT
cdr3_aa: CASRTTGYSPLHF

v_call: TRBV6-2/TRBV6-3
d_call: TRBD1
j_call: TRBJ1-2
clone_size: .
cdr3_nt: TGTGCCACCGACGCCCGACCCGGGACAGGCTATGGCTACACCTTC
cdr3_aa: CATDARPGTGYGYTF

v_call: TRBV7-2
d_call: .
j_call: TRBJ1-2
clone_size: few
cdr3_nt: TGTGCCAGCAGTTTAAGTAACTATGGCTACACCTTC
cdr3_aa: CASSLSNYGYTF

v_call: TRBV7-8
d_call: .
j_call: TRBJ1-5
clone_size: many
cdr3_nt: TGTGCCAGCAGCCTCCCTTGGCAGGCCAATCAGCCCCAGCATTTT
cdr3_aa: CASSLPWQANQPQHF

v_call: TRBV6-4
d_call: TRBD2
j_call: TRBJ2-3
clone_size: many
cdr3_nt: TGTGCCAGCAGTGAGTCTAGCGGGGGGGCCTCAGATACGCAGTATTTT
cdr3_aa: CASSESSGGASDTQYF

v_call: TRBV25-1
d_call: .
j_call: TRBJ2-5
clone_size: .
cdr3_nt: TGTGCCAGCAGTCGACGGGGCCTTTTGGGCCAGTACTTC
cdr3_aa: CASSRRGLLGQYF

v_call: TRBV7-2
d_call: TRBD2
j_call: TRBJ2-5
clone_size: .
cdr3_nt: TGTGCCAGCAGCCTTATGAGCGGGGGTGAGGAGACCCAGTACTTC
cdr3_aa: CASSLMSGGEETQYF

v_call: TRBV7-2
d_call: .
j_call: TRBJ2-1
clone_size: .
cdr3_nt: TGTGCCAGCAGCTCTCCCCCGCGCCAGACACCCAATGAGCAGTTCTTC
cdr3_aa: CASSSPPRQTPNEQFF

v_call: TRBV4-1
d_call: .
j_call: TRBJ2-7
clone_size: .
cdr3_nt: TGCGCCAGCAGCCAAGATGGCTTTTACGAGCAGTACTTC
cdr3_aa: CASSQDGFYEQYF

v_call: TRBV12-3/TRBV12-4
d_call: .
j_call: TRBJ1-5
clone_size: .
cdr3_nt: TGTGCCAGCAGTTCAGTGGGATTCCCCCAGCATTTT
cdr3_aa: CASSSVGFPQHF

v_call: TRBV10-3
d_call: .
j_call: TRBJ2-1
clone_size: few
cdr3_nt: TGTGCCATCAGTGAGCTGCAGGGAAACTACAATGAGCAGTTCTTC
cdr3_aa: CAISELQGNYNEQFF

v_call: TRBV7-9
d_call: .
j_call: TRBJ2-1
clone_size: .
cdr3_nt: TGTGCCAGCAGCGGGCCCCTCGACCACGAGCAGTTCTTC
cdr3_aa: CASSGPLDHEQFF

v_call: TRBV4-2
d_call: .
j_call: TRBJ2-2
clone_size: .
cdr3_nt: TGTGCCAGCAGCCAAGGATCGGTGGGGGTCGGGGAGCTGTTTTTT
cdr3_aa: CASSQGSVGVGELFF

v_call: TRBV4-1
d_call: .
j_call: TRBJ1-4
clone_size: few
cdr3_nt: TGCGCCAGCAGTTCTGGGGTCGTTGAAAAACTGTTTTTT
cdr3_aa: CASSSGVVEKLFF

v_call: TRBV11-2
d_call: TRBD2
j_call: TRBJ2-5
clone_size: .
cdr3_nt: TGTGCCAGCAGCTTAGTCCCTAGCGGGTCAATAGAGACCCAGTACTTC
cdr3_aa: CASSLVPSGSIETQYF

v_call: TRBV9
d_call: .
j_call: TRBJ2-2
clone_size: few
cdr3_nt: TGTGCCAGCAGCGTAGGATCGGGACCCGGGGAGCTGTTTTTT
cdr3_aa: CASSVGSGPGELFF

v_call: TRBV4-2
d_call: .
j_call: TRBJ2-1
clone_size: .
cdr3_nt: TGTGCCAGCAGCCAAGGGGCGGAGGGACGGGACTACAATGAGCAGTTCTTC
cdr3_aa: CASSQGAEGRDYNEQFF

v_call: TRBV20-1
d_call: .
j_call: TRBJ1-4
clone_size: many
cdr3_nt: TGCAGTGCTGACCCTTCGCAGGGTTCCGGAAAACTGTTTTTT
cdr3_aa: CSADPSQGSGKLFF

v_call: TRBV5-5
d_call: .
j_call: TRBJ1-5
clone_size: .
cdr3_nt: TGTGCCAGCAGCCCGGACGGACGCCCGCTCGGAGGCAATCAGCCCCAGCATTTT
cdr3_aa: CASSPDGRPLGGNQPQHF

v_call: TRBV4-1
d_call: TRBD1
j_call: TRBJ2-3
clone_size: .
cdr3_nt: TGCGCCAGCAGCCAAGTAGGGGACAGGGGACTCGGGACAGATACGCAGTATTTT
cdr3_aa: CASSQVGDRGLGTDTQYF

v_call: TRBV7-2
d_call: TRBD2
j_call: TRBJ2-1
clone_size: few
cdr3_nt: TGTGCCAGCAGCTTAGACCTAGCGGGGGGGTACAATGAGCAGTTCTTC
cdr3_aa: CASSLDLAGGYNEQFF

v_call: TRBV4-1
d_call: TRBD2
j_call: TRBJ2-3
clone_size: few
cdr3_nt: TGCGCCAGCAGCCAAGGGGCGGGGGTTAGAGCAGATACGCAGTATTTT
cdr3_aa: CASSQGAGVRADTQYF

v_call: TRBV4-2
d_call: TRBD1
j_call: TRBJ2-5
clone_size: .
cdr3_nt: TGTGCCAGCAGCCACGGGACAGGAGGGCCCCAGTACTTC
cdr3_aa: CASSHGTGGPQYF

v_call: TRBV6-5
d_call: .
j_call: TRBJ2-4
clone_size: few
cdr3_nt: TGTGCCAGCAGTTACAGCCGGGCGTTTGACATTCAGTACTTC
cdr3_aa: CASSYSRAFDIQYF

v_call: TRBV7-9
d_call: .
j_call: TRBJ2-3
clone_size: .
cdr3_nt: TGTGCCAGCAGCCCCCTGGGAGCGTATAGCACAGATACGCAGTATTTT
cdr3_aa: CASSPLGAYSTDTQYF

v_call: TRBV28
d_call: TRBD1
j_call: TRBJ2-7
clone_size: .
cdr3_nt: TGTGCCAGCAGCCTTCCCCGGACAGGAGGCTACGAGCAGTACTTC
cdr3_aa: CASSLPRTGGYEQYF

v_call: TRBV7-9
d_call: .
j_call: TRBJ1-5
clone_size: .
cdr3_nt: TGTGCCAGCAGCTTACGAACAATCAGCAATCAGCCCCAGCATTTT
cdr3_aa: CASSLRTISNQPQHF

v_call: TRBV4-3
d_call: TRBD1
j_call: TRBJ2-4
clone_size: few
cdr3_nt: TGCGCCAGCAGCAGGGACAGGGGGTACATTCAGTACTTC
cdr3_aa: CASSRDRGYIQYF

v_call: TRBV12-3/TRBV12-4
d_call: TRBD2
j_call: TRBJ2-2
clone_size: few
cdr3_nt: TGTGCCAGCGGCACTAGCGGGGGGACCGGGGAGCTGTTTTTT
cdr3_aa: CASGTSGGTGELFF

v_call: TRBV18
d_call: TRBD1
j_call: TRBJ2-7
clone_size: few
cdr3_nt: TGTGCCAGCTCACCACCGGTTGGACAGGGGGCCGAGCAGTACTTC
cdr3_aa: CASSPPVGQGAEQYF

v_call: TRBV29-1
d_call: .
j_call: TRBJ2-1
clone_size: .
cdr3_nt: TGCAGCGCCGGGAACTTCGATGAGCAGTTCTTC
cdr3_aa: CSAGNFDEQFF

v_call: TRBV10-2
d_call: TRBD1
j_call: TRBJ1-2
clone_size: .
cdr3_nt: TGCGCCAGCAGTGAGTCCCTTAGGGGGCGGGATGGCTACACCTTC
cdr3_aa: CASSESLRGRDGYTF

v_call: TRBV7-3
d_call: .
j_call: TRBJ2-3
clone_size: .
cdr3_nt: TGTGCCAGCAGCGCCCAGGGTCTGGTCGCAGATACGCAGTATTTT
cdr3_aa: CASSAQGLVADTQYF

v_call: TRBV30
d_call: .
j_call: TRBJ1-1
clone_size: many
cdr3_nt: TGTGCCTGGAGGCAGGGTTTGAGCACTGAAGCTTTCTTT
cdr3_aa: CAWRQGLSTEAFF

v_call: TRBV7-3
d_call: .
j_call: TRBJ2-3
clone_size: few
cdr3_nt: TGTGCCAGCAGCTTAACGACGGGGCAGGCAGATACGCAGTATTTT
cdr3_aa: CASSLTTGQADTQYF

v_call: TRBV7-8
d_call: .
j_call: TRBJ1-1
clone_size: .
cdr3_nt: TGTGCCAGCAGCTTAGCGGTCAGGAACACTGAAGCTTTCTTT
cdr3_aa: CASSLAVRNTEAFF

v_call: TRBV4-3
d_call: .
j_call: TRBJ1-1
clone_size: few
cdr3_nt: TGCGCCAGCAGCCAAGATGGTCGGCCGGGTAACACTGAAGCTTTCTTT
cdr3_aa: CASSQDGRPGNTEAFF

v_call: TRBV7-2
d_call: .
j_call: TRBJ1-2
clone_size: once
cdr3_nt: TGTGCCAGCAGCTTACTGGAGCGTTTCTATGGCTACACCTTC
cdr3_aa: CASSLLERFYGYTF

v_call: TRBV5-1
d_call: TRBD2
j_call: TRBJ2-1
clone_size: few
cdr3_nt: TGCGCCAGCAGCACGGGACTAGCGAACAATGAGCAGTTCTTC
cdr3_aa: CASSTGLANNEQFF